A single sample is the source of the 13 T cell receptor beta chains below, sequenced in a study of T-cell memory formation after mild COVID-19 (dated by TCRdb to about 2021). The library was made by 5' RACE. The instrument was an Illumina NovaSeq 6000. The public reads were quality trimmed at Q25 with fastp and then assembled into clones with MiXCR by TCRdb, keeping productive beta chains. Records with the same CDR3 protein are collapsed into one entry carrying the most frequent genes and DNA. The sample table records about 320,000 distinct CDR3 sequences; roughly 13% of these occur just once. The top ten hold 21% of the sample. The sequencing sample was made of PBMCs or a T cell subset sorted from them (not recorded which). Source of these receptors: a man between 18 and 29 years old who had mild COVID-19 (a few samples of this study predate the infection). The sample titles of this study are shuffled in the database, so cell type and time point are left out; the donor was told from shared clones.

This clonotype has more than one count but fewer than ten. DNA of the CDR3: TGTGCCAGCAGCCAAGGCTTGGAGGAGTCCTACAATGAGCAGTTCTTC. The encoded protein is CASSQGLEESYNEQFF. V and J are TRBV4-2 and TRBJ2-1; D may be TRBD2 (5 bases). Germline CDR1 is LGHNA and CDR2 is YNFKEQ. This CDR3 is built from 16 residues. V was shortened by 1 base and J by 1 base, with 11 bases between the two germline ends.

The table lists this clonotype with many counts. J is TRBJ1-5 and V is TRBV3-1; unclear D gene. CDR3 length: 17 amino acids. Germline V CDR1 and CDR2: LGHDT, YNNKEL (reference sequence). The V end was cut by 3 bases, the J end by 0 bases, with 15 bases between. CDR3 in DNA: TGTGCCAGCAGCCATCCAGACTCGCTGTTTAGCAATCAGCCCCAGCATTTT. This translates into CASSHPDSLFSNQPQHF.

The chain links TRBV6-2 or TRBV6-3 to TRBJ2-5; 7 nucleotides line up with TRBD2. This CDR3 has 13 residues. Looked up from germline, CDR1 is MNHEY and CDR2 is SVGEGT. V shed 7 bases, J shed 5 bases, and the junction held 7 bases outside the gene matches. CDR3 protein: CASTRAGEETQYF. CDR3 nucleotide sequence: TGTGCCAGCACCCGTGCGGGGGAGGAGACCCAGTACTTC.

CDR3 region: CASSRSMGDRGLEQYF. The CDR3 coding sequence is TGTGCCAGCAGTAGGTCCATGGGGGACAGGGGGCTCGAGCAGTACTTC. This chain connects TRBV6-5 to TRBJ2-7; 12 bases match TRBD1. This CDR3 is built from 16 residues. Germline-derived CDR1 and CDR2 are MNHEY and SVGAGI. Trimming at V came to 5 bases and at J to 6 bases, leaving 11 bases not matched to a gene.

This clonotype was observed a few times. The chain recombines TRBV12-3 or TRBV12-4 with TRBJ2-3; D perhaps matches TRBD1 (5 bases). With 5 bases removed from V and 6 bases from J, the gap between germline ends came to 9 bases. This CDR3 is built from 12 residues. The chain's CDR3 is CASSQRGDTQYF. DNA of the CDR3: TGTGCCAGCAGTCAAAGGGGCGATACGCAGTATTTT.

The CDR3 region has the DNA TGTGCCAGCAGCCGATTAGGGGGTGGTAGCACCGGGGAGCTGTTTTTT. This codes for CASSRLGGGSTGELFF. The chain couples TRBV7-3 to TRBJ2-2; tentative D call: TRBD1 (6 bases). This CDR3 contains 16 residues. The V and J ends lost 5 bases and 4 bases respectively, with 17 bases between them. Per the germline V gene, CDR1 is SGHTA and CDR2 is FQGTGA.

CDR3 DNA: TGTGCCAGCTCACCATTAAGAGGAGCGCACAATGAGCAGTTCTTC. This gives the protein CASSPLRGAHNEQFF. The chain links TRBV18 to TRBJ2-1; D is uncertain. The CDR3 runs 15 residues. V dropped 2 bases and J dropped 5 bases, with 13 bases sitting between them. CDR1 and CDR2 (germline): KGHSH, LQKENI.

This chain links TRBV19 with TRBJ2-1, with 8 bases identical to TRBD2. CDR3 length equals 16 residues. The V gene's germline CDR1 is LNHDA and CDR2 SQIVND (reference sequence). V shed 4 bases and J 5 bases; nucleotides not matched to a gene: 10. Here the CDR3 DNA reads TGTGCCAGTAGTACCCCCAGGAGCGGGGGAAACAATGAGCAGTTCTTC. It translates to CASSTPRSGGNNEQFF.

This clonotype appeared many times. The chain uses TRBV7-2 and TRBJ2-3; the D is unclear. V was clipped by 1 base and J by 9 bases, with 11 bases between them. Germline CDR1 SGHTA, CDR2 FQGNSA. CDR3 length: 13 residues. CDR3 nucleotides: TGTGCCAGCAGCTTAGAACTTAAAGAAACGCAGTATTTT. This gives the protein CASSLELKETQYF.

J is TRBJ2-5 and V is TRBV7-2; 7 bases fit TRBD2. The J segment lost 5 bases and the V segment lost 3 bases, leaving 15 bases of the junction unmatched. The CDR3 is made up of 17 amino acids. Germline V gene data show CDR1 as SGHTA and CDR2 as FQGNSA. CDR3 loop: CASSLGGDSAGRETQYF. The CDR3 DNA is TGTGCCAGCAGCTTGGGGGGGGATTCCGCGGGGCGCGAGACCCAGTACTTC.

This clonotype was counted between two and nine times. This rearrangement joins TRBV20-1 to TRBJ1-5; D remains unclear. The germline gives CDR1 DFQATT, CDR2 SNEGSKA (reference sequence). The CDR3 has 14 residues. The V and J ends lost 0 bases and 7 bases respectively, with 13 bases between them. The CDR3 loop reads CSARETAGGQPQHF. CDR3 bases: TGCAGTGCTAGAGAAACGGCAGGCGGACAGCCCCAGCATTTT.

The table lists this clonotype with a few counts. The chain links TRBV4-3 to TRBJ2-6, with D perhaps matching TRBD1 (5 bases). Germline V lookup: CDR1 LGHNA, CDR2 YSLEER. This CDR3 has 16 residues. V lost 3 bases and J lost 0, with 9 bases in between. The DNA for the CDR3 is TGCGCCAGCAGCCATACTACAGGCTCTGGGGCCAACGTCCTGACTTTC. This translates into CASSHTTGSGANVLTF.

This clonotype came up a few times. This chain joins TRBV7-2 and TRBJ2-5, with D possibly being TRBD2 (5 bases). Germline V gene lookup returns CDR1 SGHTA and CDR2 FQGNSA. The CDR3 has 14 residues. V was clipped by 1 base and J by 3 bases, with 9 bases between them. The CDR3 sequence: CASSLGAAEETQYF. The CDR3 DNA is TGTGCCAGCAGCTTAGGAGCGGCCGAAGAGACCCAGTACTTC.